The next 17 T cell receptor beta chains were all read from a single sample in a study of CXCR3-negative and CXCR3-positive naive CD8 T cells. UMI-tagged TRB cDNA libraries were built via 5' RACE. TCRdb reprocessed the 5' RACE reads and stores each CDR3 protein as one record, lacking DNA. The sample table includes about 62,000 distinct CDR3 sequences. The sample was naive CXCR3- CD8+ T cells from blood. As for subset: CD45RO-CCR7+CD27+CD95- naive CD8+ T cells lacking CXCR3 (TNR3-). These receptors came from a human donor in good health. Some clones in this sample may be carry-over from other donors' samples.

This clonotype counts as medium-sized by frequency. The rearrangement uses TRBV12-3 or TRBV12-4 and TRBJ1-1; TCRdb's D call, TRBD1, is unchecked because there is no DNA. The CDR3 consists of 13 residues. CDR3 in amino acids: CASSSTGAPSVFF.

CDR3 protein: CASSERPHEQFF. The rearrangement joins TRBV6-1 to TRBJ2-1; TCRdb's assignment of TRBD1 cannot be checked, as there is no DNA. The CDR3 is 12 amino acids. Germline lookup yields CDR1 MNHNS and CDR2 SASEGT.

This chain joins TRBV4-2 and TRBJ2-3; TCRdb proposes TRBD2, but this gene call is untestable without DNA. The CDR3 sequence is 18 residues long. Germline lookup yields CDR1 LGHNA and CDR2 YNFKEQ. The CDR3 reads CASSQESSGEPSTDTQYF.

V and J are TRBV4-1 and TRBJ2-1; the D call from TCRdb, TRBD1, cannot be confirmed without DNA. This CDR3 has 15 residues. In germline, CDR1 is MGHRA, CDR2 YSYEKL. The chain's CDR3 is CASSQGVGLYNEQFF.

The V call is TRBV9, the J call TRBJ2-3; TCRdb names TRBD2, which stays unverified in the absence of DNA. The germline CDR1 and CDR2 sequences are SGDLS and YYNGEE. The CDR3 runs 14 residues. This CDR3 is CASSVGRAGDTQYF.

The chain joins TRBV4-3 to TRBJ2-7; the TRBD1 assignment by TCRdb is unverifiable without DNA. The CDR3 consists of 17 residues. Looked up from germline, CDR1 is LGHNA and CDR2 is YSLEER. The CDR3 spells CASSQGTPGQGFNEQYF.

V and J are TRBV3-1 and TRBJ1-4. Germline CDR1 reads LGHDT; CDR2 reads YNNKEL (reference sequence). CDR3 length: 17 residues. The CDR3 is CASSQDTHGSTNEKLFF.

The chain joins TRBV4-3 to TRBJ2-1. The CDR3 is 17 amino acids. Germline V gene data show CDR1 as LGHNA and CDR2 as YSLEER. The CDR3 sequence is CASSQDRVGISYNEQFF.

The chain carries TRBV19 and TRBJ2-3; with no DNA, the TCRdb D assignment of TRBD1 cannot be verified. Germline loops: CDR1 LNHDA, CDR2 SQIVND (reference sequence). This CDR3 spans 14 amino acids. The CDR3 is CASSMGGGPDTQYF.

The J gene is TRBJ2-1, the V gene TRBV29-1. CDR3 size: 13 residues. Looked up from germline, CDR1 is SQVTM and CDR2 is ANQGSEA. CDR3 in amino acids: CSVFLTNYNEQFF.

The rearrangement joins TRBV7-6 to TRBJ2-7; TCRdb indicates TRBD2, and absent DNA this call remains unverified. The CDR3 runs to 15 residues. Germline CDR1 SGHVS, CDR2 FNYEAQ. CDR3 protein: CASSALSGGPDEQYF.

This chain connects TRBV4-1 to TRBJ2-1; TCRdb's D gene call, TRBD1, goes unchecked for lack of DNA. This CDR3 spans 17 amino acids. CDR1 MGHRA and CDR2 YSYEKL come from the germline V gene. This CDR3 is CASSRQQGAPYGNEQFF.

The rearrangement uses TRBV4-3 and TRBJ2-7; there is no DNA to check the TCRdb D call of TRBD1. The length of the CDR3 is 15 residues. CDR1 is LGHNA and CDR2 is YSLEER in the germline V gene. The CDR3 reads CASSQERDTSYEQYF.

The chain couples TRBV6-2 or TRBV6-3 to TRBJ2-3; TCRdb designates TRBD2, a call that cannot be tested without DNA. Per the germline V gene, CDR1 is MNHEY and CDR2 is SVGEGT. The CDR3 loop spans 15 amino acids. CDR3 amino acids: CASSGGLGRSDTQYF.

Here the CDR3 reads CASSLGLAGGPSDEQFF. The chain employs TRBV11-3 and TRBJ2-1; TCRdb calls TRBD2, which cannot be checked without DNA. The length of the CDR3 is 17 residues. CDR1 and CDR2 (germline): SGHNT, YENEEA.

This rearrangement joins TRBV7-8 to TRBJ1-5; checking the TCRdb D call of TRBD1 is not possible without DNA. The CDR3 sequence is 17 residues long. Germline lookup yields CDR1 SGHVS and CDR2 FQNEAQ. CDR3: CASSLGLSGIDNQPQHF.

The chain combines TRBV12-3 or TRBV12-4 with TRBJ2-7; without DNA, the TCRdb call of TRBD1 cannot be checked. CDR3 length: 12 amino acids. The CDR3 loop reads CASSVDTNEQYF.